Listed below are T cell receptor beta chains from one sample, sequenced in a study of cytomegalovirus exposure and HLA in healthy donors. TCRdb's table, derived via immunoSEQ multiplex PCR, lists solely in-frame clones and lacks some. The table includes 250,000 to 300,000 clones, 86% detected once. Sequenced input: PBMCs. These TCRs come from a woman between 18 and 29 years old in good health and CMV-seronegative. Both conserved end residues are part of each CDR3. A D gene is named only where the DNA matches it firmly. Clone size is shown for a subset of rows, as once, few, many or a class of expanded clone.

j_gene: TRBJ2-7; v_gene: TRBV7-3; abundance: -; d_gene: TRBD1; CDR3aa: CASSPGQGYEQYF; CDR3nt: TGTGCCAGCAGCCCGGGACAGGGTTACGAGCAGTACTTC
j_gene: TRBJ1-4; v_gene: TRBV10-3; abundance: once; d_gene: TRBD1; CDR3aa: CAISEGTGNEKLFF; CDR3nt: TGTGCCATCAGTGAAGGGACAGGAAATGAAAAACTGTTTTTT
j_gene: TRBJ2-7; v_gene: TRBV11-2; abundance: -; d_gene: -; CDR3aa: CASSFVQGFSYEQYF; CDR3nt: TGTGCCAGCAGCTTCGTTCAGGGCTTCTCCTACGAGCAGTACTTC
j_gene: TRBJ2-3; v_gene: TRBV7-8; abundance: few; d_gene: TRBD2; CDR3aa: CASSSGTSGTTDTQYF; CDR3nt: TGTGCCAGCAGCTCCGGGACTAGCGGGACCACAGATACGCAGTATTTT
j_gene: TRBJ2-3; v_gene: TRBV6-1; abundance: -; d_gene: TRBD2; CDR3aa: CASSEDYKTSGDTDTQYF; CDR3nt: TGTGCCAGCAGTGAAGATTATAAGACTAGCGGGGACACAGATACGCAGTATTTT
j_gene: TRBJ1-2; v_gene: TRBV18; abundance: -; d_gene: TRBD1; CDR3aa: CASSSRQGDGYTF; CDR3nt: TGTGCCAGCTCATCCCGACAGGGTGATGGCTACACCTTC
j_gene: TRBJ1-2; v_gene: TRBV21-1; abundance: -; d_gene: -; CDR3aa: CASSKAPRGRGYTF; CDR3nt: TGTGCCAGCAGCAAAGCGCCCAGGGGCAGAGGCTACACCTTC
j_gene: TRBJ2-7; v_gene: TRBV13; abundance: -; d_gene: TRBD1; CDR3aa: CASSLRQGAVDISYDEQYF; CDR3nt: TGTGCCAGCAGCTTGCGACAGGGGGCTGTCGACATCTCCTACGACGAGCAGTACTTC
j_gene: TRBJ1-2; v_gene: TRBV6-5; abundance: once; d_gene: TRBD1; CDR3aa: CASTLGTDYGYTF; CDR3nt: TGTGCCAGCACCCTCGGGACAGACTATGGCTACACCTTC
j_gene: TRBJ2-3; v_gene: TRBV29-1; abundance: -; d_gene: TRBD1; CDR3aa: CSGGQADTQYF; CDR3nt: TGCAGCGGGGGACAGGCAGATACGCAGTATTTT
j_gene: TRBJ1-2; v_gene: TRBV29-1; abundance: -; d_gene: TRBD1; CDR3aa: CSVGDRKDYGYTF; CDR3nt: TGCAGCGTTGGGGACAGAAAGGACTATGGCTACACCTTC
j_gene: TRBJ1-3; v_gene: TRBV23-1; abundance: -; d_gene: -; CDR3aa: CASSLLLAGNTIYF; CDR3nt: TGCGCCAGCAGCCTCCTTTTGGCCGGAAACACCATATATTTT
j_gene: TRBJ2-5; v_gene: TRBV27; abundance: -; d_gene: TRBD1; CDR3aa: CASSPGTGAQTQYF; CDR3nt: TGTGCCAGCAGTCCCGGGACAGGCGCCCAAACCCAGTACTTC
j_gene: TRBJ1-5; v_gene: TRBV6-1; abundance: -; d_gene: TRBD1; CDR3aa: CASSEGTGGQPQHF; CDR3nt: TGTGCCAGCAGTGAAGGGACAGGGGGTCAGCCCCAGCATTTT
j_gene: TRBJ2-2; v_gene: TRBV7-6; abundance: -; d_gene: TRBD2; CDR3aa: CASSQSGTGTGELFF; CDR3nt: TGTGCCAGCAGCCAGAGCGGGACCGGCACCGGGGAGCTGTTTTTT
j_gene: TRBJ1-2; v_gene: TRBV5-1; abundance: -; d_gene: -; CDR3aa: CASSLELDYGYTF; CDR3nt: TGCGCCAGCAGCTTGGAACTGGACTATGGCTACACCTTC
j_gene: TRBJ2-1; v_gene: TRBV19; abundance: -; d_gene: -; CDR3aa: CASSLTVTYNEQFF; CDR3nt: TGTGCCAGTAGTCTGACAGTGACCTACAATGAGCAGTTCTTC
j_gene: TRBJ1-2; v_gene: TRBV12-5; abundance: -; d_gene: -; CDR3aa: CASGLDHSTFNYGYTF; CDR3nt: TGTGCTAGTGGTTTGGATCACAGTACCTTTAACTATGGCTACACCTTC
j_gene: TRBJ2-6; v_gene: TRBV4-2; abundance: few; d_gene: -; CDR3aa: CASSQGSSGANVLTF; CDR3nt: TGTGCCAGCAGCCAAGGGAGCTCTGGGGCCAACGTCCTGACTTTC
j_gene: TRBJ1-1; v_gene: TRBV5-6; abundance: -; d_gene: -; CDR3aa: CASSLAGLGAFF; CDR3nt: TGTGCCAGCAGCTTGGCAGGACTGGGGGCTTTCTTT
j_gene: TRBJ1-1; v_gene: TRBV29-1; abundance: -; d_gene: TRBD1; CDR3aa: CSVLWTGMNTEAFF; CDR3nt: TGCAGTGTTCTTTGGACAGGGATGAACACTGAAGCTTTCTTT
j_gene: TRBJ2-7; v_gene: TRBV27; abundance: -; d_gene: -; CDR3aa: CASSFFTSINEQYF; CDR3nt: TGTGCCAGCAGTTTCTTTACTAGCATCAACGAGCAGTACTTC
j_gene: TRBJ2-5; v_gene: TRBV5-1; abundance: once; d_gene: -; CDR3aa: CASSLGQYQETQYF; CDR3nt: TGCGCCAGCAGCTTGGGTCAGTACCAAGAGACCCAGTACTTC
j_gene: TRBJ2-7; v_gene: TRBV5-4; abundance: few; d_gene: -; CDR3aa: CASSPRGQGSYEQYF; CDR3nt: TGTGCCAGCAGCCCGAGAGGTCAGGGATCCTACGAGCAGTACTTC
j_gene: TRBJ1-2; v_gene: TRBV9; abundance: -; d_gene: TRBD1; CDR3aa: CASPRDRARGYTF; CDR3nt: TGTGCCAGCCCTCGTGACAGGGCTAGAGGCTACACCTTC
j_gene: TRBJ1-6; v_gene: TRBV7-6; abundance: -; d_gene: TRBD1; CDR3aa: CASSLVVGARQGRNSPLHF; CDR3nt: TGTGCCAGCAGCTTAGTTGTGGGGGCCAGACAGGGTCGGAATTCACCCCTCCACTTT
j_gene: TRBJ2-1; v_gene: TRBV11-2; abundance: -; d_gene: -; CDR3aa: CASSYRDSGMDEQFF; CDR3nt: TGTGCCAGCAGCTACCGGGACTCAGGGATGGATGAGCAGTTCTTC
j_gene: TRBJ2-1; v_gene: TRBV5-1; abundance: -; d_gene: -; CDR3aa: CASSEVLIGSSYNEQFF; CDR3nt: TGCGCCAGCAGCGAGGTCTTAATCGGGAGCTCCTACAATGAGCAGTTCTTC
j_gene: TRBJ2-7; v_gene: TRBV19; abundance: -; d_gene: TRBD1; CDR3aa: CASSWDSSYEQYF; CDR3nt: TGTGCCAGTAGTTGGGACAGTTCCTACGAGCAGTACTTC
j_gene: TRBJ2-7; v_gene: TRBV4-1; abundance: -; d_gene: -; CDR3aa: CASSQDLRTYEQYF; CDR3nt: TGCGCCAGCAGCCAAGATTTGAGGACCTACGAGCAGTACTTC
j_gene: TRBJ1-5; v_gene: TRBV9; abundance: -; d_gene: -; CDR3aa: CASSVDIYQPQHF; CDR3nt: TGTGCCAGCAGCGTAGACATTTATCAGCCCCAGCATTTT
j_gene: TRBJ1-2; v_gene: TRBV11-2; abundance: once; d_gene: -; CDR3aa: CASSPTVGRAYGYTF; CDR3nt: TGTGCCAGCAGCCCAACGGTTGGTCGCGCTTATGGCTACACCTTC